The clone carrying this TCR beta chain was seen only a few times. The data are from a study of human T cells and chemical hapten exposure. Study summary: Scalp application of diphenylcyclopropenone was performed weekly in patients across the entire roughly 26-week study.

CDR3 length: 16 residues. The junction had 11 bases not matched to a gene; V was cut back by 5 bases and J by 6 bases. Germline V gene data show CDR1 as DFQATT and CDR2 as SNEGSKA (reference sequence). TCRdb reanalysed the RACE reads using MiXCR and keeps one entry per CDR3 protein. This table holds roughly 96,000 distinct CDR3 sequences, about 9.3% found once. Stated time point: patch test 2, 6 weeks after DPC sensitization. Noted treatment: therapeutic diphenylcyclopropenone sensitization with weekly scalp DPC. Each donor was an alopecia patient between 18 and 70 years of age who qualified for DPC. V and J are TRBV20-1 and TRBJ2-1, with TRBD2 matching 12 bases. The source material was whole blood, sampled in connection with sensitization to the hapten diphenylcyclopropenone (DPC). The TCR sequence derives from a woman in her thirties or forties with alopecia areata. Some clones in this sample may be carry-over from other donors' samples. CDR3 loop: CSAWTSGTTASNEQFF. The CDR3 coding sequence is TGCAGTGCTTGGACTAGCGGGACTACCGCCAGCAATGAGCAGTTCTTC.